The 11 T cell receptor beta chains presented below share a single source sample, sequenced in a study of blood T cells in healthy people across ages. Combining a sample-barcoded 5' primer with a J-beta primer mix, a second PCR ran for about 7 to 11 cycles. TCRdb fed the 5' RACE reads into MiXCR, producing one record per CDR3 protein. The profile shows about a million distinct CDR3 sequences, roughly 48% of them singletons. Specimen: blood. Source of these receptors: a man between 25 and 39 years old in good health.

This clonotype came up once. The rearrangement joins TRBV6-2 or TRBV6-3 to TRBJ1-2; D remains unclear. The CDR3 covers 12 residues. The germline CDR1 and CDR2 sequences are MNHEY and SVGEGT. V gave up 6 bases and J gave up 2 bases, with 7 bases separating them. The CDR3 region has the DNA TGTGCCAGCAGACTGGACAACTATGGCTACACCTTC. This sequence encodes CASRLDNYGYTF.

V usage is TRBV12-3 or TRBV12-4 and J usage is TRBJ1-2, with TRBD1 matching over 8 bases. V lost 6 bases, J lost 4 bases, and 7 bases stayed unmatched. The CDR3 is 14 amino acids. The CDR3 is CASSTPGQVYGYTF. The CDR3 nucleotides are TGTGCCAGCAGCACTCCGGGACAGGTCTATGGCTACACCTTC.

The rearrangement uses TRBV7-9 and TRBJ2-3; D is ambiguous. The CDR3 totals 14 residues. CDR1 is SEHNR and CDR2 is FQNEAQ in the germline V gene (reference sequence). V was cut by 4 bases and J by 4 bases, with 12 bases left in between. The CDR3 region has the DNA TGTGCCAGCAGCTCAAGTGCCCTCCCAGATACGCAGTATTTT. Translating it yields CASSSSALPDTQYF.

V and J are TRBV3-1 and TRBJ2-7, with D perhaps TRBD1 (6 bases). Germline values: CDR1 LGHDT, CDR2 YNNKEL (reference sequence). Between the trimmed V and J ends, which lost 0 bases and 7 bases, there was a span of 16 bases. This CDR3 spans 15 amino acids. CDR3 sequence (DNA): TGTGCCAGCAGCCAAGATCGGGGACATCACAATGAGCAGTACTTC. This translates into CASSQDRGHHNEQYF.

This clonotype was counted many times. This rearrangement joins TRBV7-2 to TRBJ1-6; no clear D. V lost 2 bases and J lost 2, with 10 bases in between. CDR3 length equals 16 residues. Germline V gives CDR1 SGHTA, CDR2 FQGNSA. For the CDR3, the DNA is TGTGCCAGCAGCTTACAAACTGGAACCTATAATTCACCCCTCCACTTT. The encoded protein is CASSLQTGTYNSPLHF.

The rearrangement links TRBV3-1 to TRBJ2-2, with D perhaps TRBD2 (5 bases). CDR1 is LGHDT and CDR2 is YNNKEL in the germline V gene (reference sequence). The CDR3 spans 16 residues. Trimming cost V 0 bases and J 7 bases, with 15 bases left between them. DNA for the CDR3: TGTGCCAGCAGCCAAGAAGACGTGAGCCGGGGCGGGGAGCTGTTTTTT. Protein sequence: CASSQEDVSRGGELFF. The full variable domain, its missing parts supplied by reference TRBV3-1 and TRBJ2-2, is DTAVSQTPKYLVTQMGNDKSIKCEQNLGHDTMYWYKQDSKKFLKIMFSYNNKELIINETVPNRFSPKSPDKAHLNLHINSLELGDSAVYFCASSQEDVSRGGELFFGEGSRLTVL.

V gene TRBV28 combines with J gene TRBJ2-7; TRBD1 matches 8 bases. The germline V gene encodes CDR1 MDHEN and CDR2 SYDVKM. CDR3 length equals 15 residues. The ends lost 6 bases at V and 3 bases at J; junction bases unmatched: 10. CDR3 region: CASRPPGTGNYEQYF. DNA of the CDR3: TGTGCCAGCAGACCCCCCGGGACAGGCAACTACGAGCAGTACTTC.

This clonotype was seen more than once but under ten times. V is TRBV7-9 and J is TRBJ2-7, with TRBD1 identical over 8 bases. J gave up 4 bases and V 5 bases, and 10 bases lay outside the gene matches. The CDR3 has 15 residues. Germline V CDR1 and CDR2: SEHNR, FQNEAQ (reference sequence). The CDR3 coding sequence is TGTGCCAGCAGCAACCCAGGGGGCAAATCATACGAGCAGTACTTC. It codes for CASSNPGGKSYEQYF.

The chain combines TRBV3-1 with TRBJ2-2; possibly TRBD1 for D (6 bases). This CDR3 region has 15 residues. The ends were cut back, 3 bases at V and 4 bases at J, with 12 bases in the middle. Germline lookup yields CDR1 LGHDT and CDR2 YNNKEL (reference sequence). The CDR3 nucleotides are TGTGCCAGCAGCCATTCCGGGACACGCACCGGGGAGCTGTTTTTT. Translation gives CASSHSGTRTGELFF.

The sample holds a few counts of this clonotype. V usage is TRBV6-2 or TRBV6-3 and J usage is TRBJ2-7; D gene ambiguous. The CDR3 consists of 16 residues. V was cut by 0 bases and J by 1 base, with 13 bases left in between. Germline V gene lookup returns CDR1 MNHEY and CDR2 SVGEGT. The CDR3 nucleotides read TGTGCCAGCAGTTACTCGAGAAGGGCCTATTCCTACGAGCAGTACTTC. The encoded protein is CASSYSRRAYSYEQYF.

The V and J genes are TRBV27 and TRBJ1-5, with no clear D. V was cut by 1 base and J by 4 bases, with 17 bases left in between. CDR1 and CDR2 (germline): MNHEY, SMNVEV (reference sequence). CDR3 length equals 17 residues. The CDR3 bases are TGTGCCAGCAGTTTATGGGGTGGAGGGTCTTGGAATCAGCCCCAGCATTTT. It specifies CASSLWGGGSWNQPQHF.